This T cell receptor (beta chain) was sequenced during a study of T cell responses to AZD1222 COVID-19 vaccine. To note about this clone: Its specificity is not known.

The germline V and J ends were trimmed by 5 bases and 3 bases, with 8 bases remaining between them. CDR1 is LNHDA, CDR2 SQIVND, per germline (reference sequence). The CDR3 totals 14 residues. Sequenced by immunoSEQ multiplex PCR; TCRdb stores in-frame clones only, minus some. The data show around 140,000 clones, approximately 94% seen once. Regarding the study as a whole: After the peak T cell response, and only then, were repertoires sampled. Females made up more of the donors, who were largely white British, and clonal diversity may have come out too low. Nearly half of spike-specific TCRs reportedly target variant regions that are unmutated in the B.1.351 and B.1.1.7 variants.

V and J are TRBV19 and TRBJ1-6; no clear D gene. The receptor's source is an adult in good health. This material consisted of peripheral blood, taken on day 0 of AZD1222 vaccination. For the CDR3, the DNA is TGTGCCAGTAGTTATATGGTCTATAATTCACCCCTCCACTTT. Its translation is CASSYMVYNSPLHF.